These 24 T cell receptor beta chains were sequenced from one sample in a study of blood T cell repertoires in COVID-19. Clones were read by immunoSEQ multiplex PCR, and TCRdb kept only the in-frame ones, dropping some. This table holds 100,000 to 150,000 clones, 85% found once. The specimen sequenced was peripheral blood. Receptors originate from an elderly woman with acute or convalescent COVID-19.

This clone came up a few times. Other DNA sequences in the same sample also yield this CDR3. The V gene is TRBV2, the J gene TRBJ1-1; D ambiguous. V lost 6 bases to trimming and J lost 2 bases, with 10 bases between them. The CDR3 contains 13 residues. The germline V gene encodes CDR1 SNHLY and CDR2 FYNNEI. The CDR3 DNA follows: TGTGCCAGCAGGGTTCAGGTAAACACTGAAGCTTTCTTT. Encoded protein: CASRVQVNTEAFF.

CDR3: CASRANSGGNTEAFF. DNA of the CDR3: TGTGCCAGCAGGGCTAACTCAGGGGGAAACACTGAAGCTTTCTTT. The V and J genes are TRBV28 and TRBJ1-1; 7 bases map to TRBD1. Per germline, CDR1 MDHEN and CDR2 SYDVKM. The CDR3 length is 15 residues. Trimming at V came to 6 bases and at J to 2 bases, leaving 9 bases not matched to a gene.

This clone appeared a single time. The CDR3 sequence is CASSTTGDFGYTF. The CDR3 nucleotides read TGCGCCAGCAGCACCACAGGTGACTTCGGCTACACCTTC. The gene calls are TRBV5-1 and TRBJ1-2; tentative D call: TRBD1 (5 bases). The CDR3 consists of 13 residues. Germline V gene sequence: CDR1 SGHRS, CDR2 YFSETQ. The ends were cut back, 4 bases at V and 8 bases at J, with 15 bases in the middle.

The chain recombines TRBV10-3 with TRBJ1-1; D not resolved. CDR3 size: 13 residues. Germline CDR1 ENHRY, CDR2 SYGVKD. Trimming pared 6 bases from V and 1 base from J, leaving 9 bases between. CDR3 nucleotides: TGTGCCATCAGGCGGCCAGAGAACACTGAAGCTTTCTTT. Amino acids: CAIRRPENTEAFF.

The CDR3 DNA sequence: TGTGCCAGCAGCCCACAGACAGACACCATATATTTT. Amino acid sequence: CASSPQTDTIYF. The chain links TRBV7-7 to TRBJ1-3, with a weak D call TRBD1 (5 bases). The CDR3 contains 12 residues. V was clipped by 5 bases and J by 8 bases, with 10 bases between them. Germline-derived CDR1 and CDR2 are SSHAT and FNYEAQ (reference sequence).

The V and J genes are TRBV4-3 and TRBJ1-5, with 11 bases that match TRBD1. J gave up 6 bases and V 0 bases, and 4 bases lay outside the gene matches. Germline V gene data show CDR1 as LGHNA and CDR2 as YSLEER. The CDR3 spans 16 residues. The CDR3 is CASSQDTGTGGQPQHF. CDR3 coding DNA: TGCGCCAGCAGCCAAGATACCGGGACAGGGGGTCAGCCCCAGCATTTT.

V and J are TRBV4-2 and TRBJ1-1; possible D gene TRBD1, 6 bases. V lost 3 bases to trimming and J lost 1 base, with 12 bases between them. Germline values: CDR1 LGHNA, CDR2 YNFKEQ. The CDR3 consists of 15 residues. The CDR3 DNA is TGTGCCAGCAGCCAGGAACGGACAGCGAACACTGAAGCTTTCTTT. Amino acids: CASSQERTANTEAFF.

The chain recombines TRBV12-3 or TRBV12-4 with TRBJ1-5, with D possibly being TRBD1 (5 bases). V was trimmed by 5 bases and J by 6 bases, leaving 11 bases between them. The CDR3 has 13 residues. DNA of the CDR3: TGTGCCAGCAGTCTAGACGGGGGTCAGCCCCAGCATTTT. This gives the protein CASSLDGGQPQHF.

A single count supports this clone. The rearrangement links TRBV28 to TRBJ1-1; D is possibly TRBD1 (6 bases). The germline CDR1 and CDR2 sequences are MDHEN and SYDVKM. The V end was cut by 10 bases, the J end by 6 bases, with 18 bases between. This CDR3 is built from 13 residues. The CDR3 DNA is TGTGCCACCACGAGGGGGGGGGTTTCTGAAGCTTTCTTT. It yields the protein CATTRGGVSEAFF.

The chain employs TRBV7-9 and TRBJ2-1; 10 bases align to TRBD2. The J segment lost 3 bases and the V segment lost 5 bases, leaving 7 bases of the junction unmatched. Germline assignment: CDR1 SEHNR and CDR2 FQNEAQ (reference sequence). The CDR3 has 16 amino acids. The CDR3 DNA sequence: TGTGCCAGCAGCCCCCCTAGCGGGGGATTCTACAATGAGCAGTTCTTC. Encoded protein: CASSPPSGGFYNEQFF.

J is TRBJ1-1 and V is TRBV11-3; TRBD1 matches 10 bases. V shed 5 bases, J shed 0 bases, and the junction held 3 bases outside the gene matches. Germline loops: CDR1 SGHNT, CDR2 YENEEA. This CDR3 comprises 15 residues. In nucleotides, the CDR3 is TGTGCCAGCAGCCTGGGACAGGGGATGAACACTGAAGCTTTCTTT. Translation gives CASSLGQGMNTEAFF.

This chain uses TRBV29-1 with TRBJ1-1, with unresolved D. Germline CDR1 SQVTM, CDR2 ANQGSEA. The germline V and J ends were trimmed by 5 bases and 4 bases, with 5 bases remaining between them. This CDR3 has 10 amino acids. CDR3 sequence (DNA): TGCAGCGTTCAAATCACTGAAGCTTTCTTT. The encoded protein is CSVQITEAFF.

This chain uses TRBV9 with TRBJ2-1; D is undetermined. The germline V gene encodes CDR1 SGDLS and CDR2 YYNGEE. Trimming removed 0 bases at V and 4 bases at J, with 11 bases between. The CDR3 runs 15 residues. CDR3 residues: CASSVDAPSYNEQFF. The DNA of the CDR3 is TGTGCCAGCAGCGTAGATGCTCCCAGTTACAATGAGCAGTTCTTC. Drawing the rest from reference TRBV9 and TRBJ2-1, the complete variable domain is DSGVTQTPKHLITATGQRVTLRCSPRSGDLSVYWYQQSLDQGLQFLIQYYNGEERAKGNILERFSAQQFPDLHSELNLSSLELGDSALYFCASSVDAPSYNEQFFGPGTRLTVL.

This clone was counted a single time. The genes are TRBV7-2 and TRBJ1-6; 10 bases are a match to TRBD1. The CDR3 totals 15 residues. From germline, CDR1 is SGHTA and CDR2 FQGNSA. The trim removed 2 bases at V and 9 bases at J, leaving 4 bases unmatched. Here the CDR3 reads CASSLRGQGSSPLHF. As DNA, the CDR3 is TGTGCCAGCAGCTTACGGGGACAGGGGTCTTCACCCCTCCACTTT.

J is TRBJ1-1 and V is TRBV5-8; TRBD1 agrees at 7 bases. The CDR3 is made up of 18 amino acids. V dropped 2 bases and J dropped 3; count of bases not matched to a gene: 16. The germline V gene has CDR1 SGHTS and CDR2 YDEGEE. CDR3 protein: CASSFGFRQGRGDTEAFF. The CDR3 DNA sequence: TGTGCCAGCAGCTTCGGGTTTAGACAGGGTCGGGGCGACACTGAAGCTTTCTTT.

The chain is built from TRBV9 and TRBJ2-3; the match to TRBD2 covers 9 bases. CDR1 SGDLS and CDR2 YYNGEE come from the germline V gene. The V gene end was trimmed by 1 base and the J gene end by 3 bases; junction bases not matched to a gene: 6. The CDR3 length is 16 residues. The CDR3 region is CASSVMSGGMTDTQYF. The CDR3 DNA reads TGTGCCAGCAGCGTAATGAGCGGGGGGATGACAGATACGCAGTATTTT.

This clone was seen more than once but under ten times. The chain uses TRBV4-1 and TRBJ1-2; no definite D call. Germline values: CDR1 MGHRA, CDR2 YSYEKL. Trimming took 0 bases from V and 0 from J, leaving 8 bases between them. The CDR3 spans 15 residues. The chain's CDR3 is CASSQDQTPNYGYTF. CDR3 nucleotides: TGCGCCAGCAGCCAAGATCAGACACCTAACTATGGCTACACCTTC.

This clone was observed once. The V call is TRBV18, the J call TRBJ1-5, with D hard to call. This CDR3 has 15 residues. Germline values: CDR1 KGHSH, CDR2 LQKENI. Between the trimmed V and J ends, which lost 4 bases and 0 bases, there was a span of 10 bases. The CDR3 DNA reads as TGTGCCAGCTCACAGACTGTGAATAGCAATCAGCCCCAGCATTTT. It specifies CASSQTVNSNQPQHF.

Turning to this clone: This sample includes further DNA sequences coding for the same CDR3. V usage is TRBV5-1 and J usage is TRBJ1-1; D call uncertain. V gave up 4 bases and J gave up 1 base, with 2 bases separating them. The CDR3 loop spans 11 amino acids. Germline CDR1 reads SGHRS; CDR2 reads YFSETQ. The CDR3 DNA sequence: TGCGCCAGCAGCCAGAACACTGAAGCTTTCTTT. Translation gives CASSQNTEAFF. Full variable domain (remainder filled in from reference TRBV5-1 and TRBJ1-1): KAGVTQTPRYLIKTRGQQVTLSCSPISGHRSVSWYQQTPGQGLQFLFEYFSETQRNKGNFPGRFSGRQFSNSRSEMNVSTLELGDSALYLCASSQNTEAFFGQGTRLTVV.

The J gene is TRBJ2-4, the V gene TRBV28; possible D gene TRBD1, 6 bases. Germline assignment: CDR1 MDHEN and CDR2 SYDVKM. CDR3 length: 17 residues. Trimming stripped 6 bases from V and 4 bases from J, with 22 bases between. CDR3 sequence: CASSPPAERTAKNIQYF. CDR3 DNA: TGTGCCAGCAGCCCCCCCGCCGAACGGACAGCTAAAAACATTCAGTACTTC.

The chain employs TRBV11-2 and TRBJ2-5; D might be TRBD2 (6 bases). V was pared by 1 base and J by 2 bases, with 14 bases between. CDR3 length: 16 residues. CDR1 SGHAT and CDR2 FQNNGV come from the germline V gene. CDR3 in DNA: TGTGCCAGCAGCTTAGGAGGGGCGGGGCGACAAGAGACCCAGTACTTC. It yields the protein CASSLGGAGRQETQYF.

The chain combines TRBV5-4 with TRBJ2-7; tentative D call: TRBD1 (5 bases). CDR1 is SGHNT, CDR2 YYREEE, per germline (reference sequence). The CDR3 totals 14 residues. V lost 4 bases and J 0 bases, leaving 11 bases between the germline ends. In nucleotides, the CDR3 is TGTGCCAGCAGCCCGGTGACAGCCTCCTACGAGCAGTACTTC. Its protein product is CASSPVTASYEQYF. The full variable domain, in which reference TRBV5-4 and TRBJ2-7 provide the parts outside the CDR3, is ETGVTQSPTHLIKTRGQQVTLRCSSQSGHNTVSWYQQALGQGPQFIFQYYREEENGRGNFPPRFSGLQFPNYSSELNVNALELDDSALYLCASSPVTASYEQYFGPGTRLTVT.

The sample holds one count of this clone. The V and J genes are TRBV20-1 and TRBJ1-2; unclear D gene. Trimming pared 3 bases from V and 2 bases from J, leaving 7 bases between. The CDR3 sequence is 12 residues long. Germline V gene lookup returns CDR1 DFQATT and CDR2 SNEGSKA (reference sequence). CDR3 amino acids: CSASVSNYGYTF. The DNA of the CDR3 is TGCAGTGCTAGTGTCTCGAACTATGGCTACACCTTC.

This chain uses TRBV5-1 with TRBJ1-1, with D possibly being TRBD1 (6 bases). The germline V gene encodes CDR1 SGHRS and CDR2 YFSETQ. Trimming pared 4 bases from V and 10 bases from J, leaving 14 bases between. The CDR3 loop spans 12 amino acids. CDR3 sequence (DNA): TGCGCCAGCAGCCTGGACGGACAGTCAGCTTTCTTT. Encoded protein: CASSLDGQSAFF.